These T cell receptor beta chains were read from a single sample in a study of molecular identifiers for immune sequencing clone quantification. Using its own MiXCR run on the PCR reads, TCRdb lists one record per CDR3 protein. The data show under 600,000 distinct CDR3 sequences, around a fifth seen once. The specimen sequenced was naive CD8+ T cells from blood, with Jurkat cell RNA spiked in. These receptors all stem from a human donor in good health. Some libraries in this study had Jurkat cell RNA spiked in. Each CDR3 is given with its conserved first and last residue. A D gene is named only where the DNA matches it firmly. Expanded clones are given a class, and other clones once, few, many or no size at all.

clone_size: many
j_call: TRBJ2-5
v_call: TRBV5-1
d_call: TRBD1
cdr3_aa: CASSPDREQETQYF
cdr3_nt: TGCGCCAGCAGCCCGGACAGGGAGCAAGAGACCCAGTACTTC

clone_size: few
j_call: TRBJ2-5
v_call: TRBV6-6
d_call: -
cdr3_aa: CASSYSYVSGSSETQYF
cdr3_nt: TGTGCCAGCAGTTACTCGTACGTAAGCGGGTCAAGTGAGACCCAGTACTTC

clone_size: -
j_call: TRBJ2-3
v_call: TRBV20-1
d_call: -
cdr3_aa: CSARVSGEEGGDTQYF
cdr3_nt: TGCAGTGCTAGAGTGAGCGGGGAGGAAGGGGGGGATACGCAGTATTTT

clone_size: few
j_call: TRBJ2-1
v_call: TRBV14
d_call: TRBD2
cdr3_aa: CASSLNTGTSLINEQFF
cdr3_nt: TGTGCCAGCAGCCTAAATACCGGGACTAGTTTAATTAATGAGCAGTTCTTC

clone_size: many
j_call: TRBJ1-3
v_call: TRBV7-9
d_call: -
cdr3_aa: CASSGRGLPGNTIYF
cdr3_nt: TGTGCCAGCAGCGGAAGGGGACTCCCCGGAAACACCATATATTTT

clone_size: many
j_call: TRBJ2-7
v_call: TRBV20-1
d_call: -
cdr3_aa: CSAPQGPYEQYF
cdr3_nt: TGCAGTGCTCCCCAGGGCCCTTACGAGCAGTACTTC

clone_size: few
j_call: TRBJ2-7
v_call: TRBV2
d_call: -
cdr3_aa: CASSTLDSSYEQYF
cdr3_nt: TGTGCCAGCAGTACGCTGGACAGCTCCTACGAGCAGTACTTC

clone_size: few
j_call: TRBJ2-4
v_call: TRBV27
d_call: -
cdr3_aa: CASSPGGPIKNIQYF
cdr3_nt: TGTGCCAGCAGTCCCGGAGGGCCCATCAAAAACATTCAGTACTTC

clone_size: many
j_call: TRBJ1-4
v_call: TRBV12-3/TRBV12-4
d_call: TRBD1
cdr3_aa: CASSFEPGQGFYEKLFF
cdr3_nt: TGTGCCAGCAGTTTCGAGCCGGGACAGGGGTTCTATGAAAAACTGTTTTTT

clone_size: few
j_call: TRBJ1-5
v_call: TRBV6-6
d_call: -
cdr3_aa: CASSYSDGNNQPQHF
cdr3_nt: TGTGCCAGCAGTTACTCCGACGGAAACAATCAGCCCCAGCATTTT

clone_size: many
j_call: TRBJ2-5
v_call: TRBV5-1
d_call: -
cdr3_aa: CASSRETQYF
cdr3_nt: TGCGCCAGCAGTCGGGAGACCCAGTACTTC

clone_size: many
j_call: TRBJ2-3
v_call: TRBV7-2
d_call: TRBD2
cdr3_aa: CASSVLATSTDTQYF
cdr3_nt: TGTGCCAGCAGCGTACTAGCGACTAGCACAGATACGCAGTATTTT

clone_size: many
j_call: TRBJ2-2
v_call: TRBV2
d_call: -
cdr3_aa: CASRADRYTTGELFF
cdr3_nt: TGTGCCAGCAGGGCGGACCGATACACCACCGGGGAGCTGTTTTTT

clone_size: -
j_call: TRBJ2-1
v_call: TRBV27
d_call: -
cdr3_aa: CASSLSWGQGSSYNEQFF
cdr3_nt: TGTGCCAGCAGTTTATCTTGGGGGCAGGGTAGCTCCTACAATGAGCAGTTCTTC

clone_size: few
j_call: TRBJ1-2
v_call: TRBV27
d_call: -
cdr3_aa: CASGSGQDSENYGYTF
cdr3_nt: TGTGCCAGCGGGTCGGGCCAGGACAGCGAAAACTATGGCTACACCTTC

clone_size: few
j_call: TRBJ1-1
v_call: TRBV6-5
d_call: -
cdr3_aa: CASSSRQEVGTEAFF
cdr3_nt: TGTGCCAGCAGTTCCCGACAGGAGGTTGGCACTGAAGCTTTCTTT

clone_size: few
j_call: TRBJ2-5
v_call: TRBV24-1
d_call: TRBD1
cdr3_aa: CATSDLRLGDRGMETQYF
cdr3_nt: TGTGCCACCAGTGATTTGCGTTTAGGGGACAGGGGGATGGAGACCCAGTACTTC

clone_size: -
j_call: TRBJ1-6
v_call: TRBV6-5
d_call: -
cdr3_aa: CASSYSYGSPLHF
cdr3_nt: TGTGCCAGCAGTTACTCATACGGGTCACCCCTCCACTTT

clone_size: -
j_call: TRBJ2-7
v_call: TRBV2
d_call: -
cdr3_aa: CASTENRGFEQYF
cdr3_nt: TGTGCCAGCACCGAAAATAGGGGTTTCGAGCAGTACTTC

clone_size: -
j_call: TRBJ1-3
v_call: TRBV19
d_call: -
cdr3_aa: CAATPLAGDTIYF
cdr3_nt: TGTGCCGCCACACCGTTAGCTGGAGACACCATATATTTT

clone_size: many
j_call: TRBJ2-3
v_call: TRBV11-2
d_call: -
cdr3_aa: CASSKTAGDTQYF
cdr3_nt: TGTGCCAGCAGCAAAACAGCCGGAGATACGCAGTATTTT

clone_size: few
j_call: TRBJ2-7
v_call: TRBV4-3
d_call: -
cdr3_aa: CASSQDRGGWEQYF
cdr3_nt: TGCGCCAGCAGCCAAGATAGAGGAGGTTGGGAGCAGTACTTC

clone_size: -
j_call: TRBJ2-1
v_call: TRBV19
d_call: -
cdr3_aa: CASSISGAGHYNEQFF
cdr3_nt: TGTGCCAGTAGTATTTCTGGGGCGGGACACTACAATGAGCAGTTCTTC

clone_size: -
j_call: TRBJ2-7
v_call: TRBV6-5
d_call: -
cdr3_aa: CASSYSGYSPYEQYF
cdr3_nt: TGTGCCAGCAGTTACTCCGGGTATAGCCCCTACGAGCAGTACTTC

clone_size: many
j_call: TRBJ2-1
v_call: TRBV4-3
d_call: -
cdr3_aa: CASSQGMGSEQFF
cdr3_nt: TGCGCCAGCAGCCAAGGCATGGGGAGTGAGCAGTTCTTC

clone_size: few
j_call: TRBJ2-3
v_call: TRBV20-1
d_call: -
cdr3_aa: CSALIENRRDTQYF
cdr3_nt: TGCAGTGCTTTAATAGAAAATCGACGAGATACGCAGTATTTT

clone_size: -
j_call: TRBJ1-1
v_call: TRBV9
d_call: -
cdr3_aa: CASSVDPRESVNTEAFF
cdr3_nt: TGTGCCAGCAGCGTAGATCCCAGGGAGAGTGTGAACACTGAAGCTTTCTTT